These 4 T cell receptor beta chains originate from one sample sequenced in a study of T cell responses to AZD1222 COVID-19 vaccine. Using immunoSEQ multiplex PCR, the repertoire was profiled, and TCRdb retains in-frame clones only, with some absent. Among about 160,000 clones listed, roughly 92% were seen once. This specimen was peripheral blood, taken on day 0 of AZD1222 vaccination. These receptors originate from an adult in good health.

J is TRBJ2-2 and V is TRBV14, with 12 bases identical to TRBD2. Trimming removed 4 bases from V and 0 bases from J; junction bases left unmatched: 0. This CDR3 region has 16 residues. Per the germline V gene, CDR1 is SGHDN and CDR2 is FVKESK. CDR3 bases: TGTGCCAGCAGCCGGACTAGCGGGACGAACACCGGGGAGCTGTTTTTT. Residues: CASSRTSGTNTGELFF.

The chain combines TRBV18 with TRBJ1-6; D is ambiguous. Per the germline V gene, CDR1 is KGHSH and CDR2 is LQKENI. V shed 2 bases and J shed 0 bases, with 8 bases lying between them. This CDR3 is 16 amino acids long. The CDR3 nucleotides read TGTGCCAGCTCACCAGGTCCGAGCTCCTATAATTCACCCCTCCACTTT. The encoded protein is CASSPGPSSYNSPLHF. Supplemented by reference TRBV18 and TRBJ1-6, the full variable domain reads NAGVMQNPRHLVRRRGQEARLRCSPMKGHSHVYWYRQLPEEGLKFMVYLQKENIIDESGMPKERFSAEFPKEGPSILRIQQVVRGDSAAYFCASSPGPSSYNSPLHFGNGTRLTVT.

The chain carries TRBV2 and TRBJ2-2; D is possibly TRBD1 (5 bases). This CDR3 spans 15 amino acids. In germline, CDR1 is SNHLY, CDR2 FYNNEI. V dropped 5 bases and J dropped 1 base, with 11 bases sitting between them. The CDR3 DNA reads TGTGCCAGCAGTCTGACAGCGAAGAACACCGGGGAGCTGTTTTTT. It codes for CASSLTAKNTGELFF.

CDR3 in DNA: TGTGCCACGGGAATAAGGGGGGGACCCCAAGAGACCCAGTACTTC. Translation: CATGIRGGPQETQYF. The chain joins TRBV19 to TRBJ2-5, with D perhaps matching TRBD2 (7 bases). Looked up from germline, CDR1 is LNHDA and CDR2 is SQIVND (reference sequence). This CDR3 contains 15 residues. The ends were cut back, 10 bases at V and 1 base at J, with 19 bases in the middle.